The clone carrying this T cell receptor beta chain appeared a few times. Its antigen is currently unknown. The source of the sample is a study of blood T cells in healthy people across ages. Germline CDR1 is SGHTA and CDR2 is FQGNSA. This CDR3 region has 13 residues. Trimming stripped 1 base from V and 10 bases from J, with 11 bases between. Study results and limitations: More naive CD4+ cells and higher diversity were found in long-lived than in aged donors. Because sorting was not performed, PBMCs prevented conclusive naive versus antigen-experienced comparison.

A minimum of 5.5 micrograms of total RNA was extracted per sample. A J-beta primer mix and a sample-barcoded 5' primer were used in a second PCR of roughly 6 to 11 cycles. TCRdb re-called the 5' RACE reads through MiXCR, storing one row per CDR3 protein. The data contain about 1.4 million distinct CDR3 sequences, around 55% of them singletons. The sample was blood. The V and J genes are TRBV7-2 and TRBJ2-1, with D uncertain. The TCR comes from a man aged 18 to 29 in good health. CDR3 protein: CASSLVGLGEQFF. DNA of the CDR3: TGTGCCAGCAGCTTAGTAGGCTTGGGAGAGCAGTTCTTC.